These T cell receptor beta chains were read from a single sample in a study of shared clonotypes between healthy human individuals. Only in-frame clones appear in the TCRdb table, and some are missing; sequencing was by immunoSEQ multiplex PCR. Counted here are 730,000 or so clones, approximately 79% occurring once; the ten biggest clones make up approximately 2%. Sequences were obtained from memory CD4+ T cells sorted from blood. The receptors stem from a woman under 40 in good health. CDR3s include the opening cysteine and the closing phenylalanine or tryptophan. The D gene is left open where the match is weak. A row's size may be missing; if present it is once, few, many or a size class.

TRBJ2-5 | few | TRBV11-3 | - | TGTGCCAGCAGCCCCTCCTTCGCGGCCGAGACCCAGTACTTC | CASSPSFAAETQYF
TRBJ2-1 | - | TRBV6-5 | - | TGTGCCAGCAGCTTCGCAGGGCAAACCTACAATGAGCAGTTCTTC | CASSFAGQTYNEQFF
TRBJ1-5 | - | TRBV28 | TRBD1 | TGTGCCAGCACCAGGGGGGGCGCGGGTTATAGCAATCAGCCCCAGCATTTT | CASTRGGAGYSNQPQHF
TRBJ2-1 | - | TRBV15 | TRBD1 | TGTGCCACCAGCACCCGGGACAGGGGTGTTTATGAGCAGTTCTTC | CATSTRDRGVYEQFF
TRBJ2-7 | once | TRBV5-1 | TRBD1 | TGCGCCAGCAGTCGTACTCGGGACAGCTCCTACGAGCAGTACTTC | CASSRTRDSSYEQYF
TRBJ2-4 | - | TRBV28 | TRBD1 | TGTGCCAGCAGTAACCAGGGGGTCGCGGACATTCAGTACTTC | CASSNQGVADIQYF
TRBJ2-5 | few | TRBV7-2 | - | TGTGCCAGCAGCTTGGGTCTGCAAGAGACCCAGTACTTC | CASSLGLQETQYF
TRBJ2-1 | - | TRBV2 | - | TGTGCCAGCAGCCGACTAGTCATCGGCGATGAGCAGTTCTTC | CASSRLVIGDEQFF
TRBJ2-7 | - | TRBV5-1 | TRBD1 | TGCGCCAGCAGCTTGACAGGGGCCCCTGTAGAGCAGTACTTC | CASSLTGAPVEQYF
TRBJ2-1 | - | TRBV2 | - | TGTGCCAGCAGTGAAGTTAGGGGGGTCAATGAGCAGTTCTTC | CASSEVRGVNEQFF
TRBJ2-1 | - | TRBV4-1 | TRBD1 | TGCGCCAGCAGCCGGACAGGCGTCTACAATGAGCAGTTCTTC | CASSRTGVYNEQFF
TRBJ1-2 | many | TRBV13 | - | TGTGCCAGCAGCTTACAGGGAGACTATGGCTACACCTTC | CASSLQGDYGYTF
TRBJ1-5 | - | TRBV28 | - | TGTGCCAGCAGTATCGAGTCCGATCAGCCCCAGCATTTT | CASSIESDQPQHF
TRBJ2-7 | few | TRBV19 | - | TGTGCCAGTAGTCAGCAGGAGAGCTACGAGCAGTACTTC | CASSQQESYEQYF
TRBJ1-2 | - | TRBV29-1 | - | TGCAGCGTTGGTGGTCCGATCTATGGCTACACCTTC | CSVGGPIYGYTF
TRBJ2-1 | few | TRBV28 | - | TGTGCCAGCAGTCGACAGGGAGGTGAGCAGTTCTTC | CASSRQGGEQFF
TRBJ2-5 | - | TRBV5-1 | - | TGCGCCAGCAGCTTGACCCCCCAAGAGACCCAGTACTTC | CASSLTPQETQYF
TRBJ2-7 | - | TRBV5-6 | - | TGTGCCAGCAGCAGCCGGGCCTACTACGAGCAGTACTTC | CASSSRAYYEQYF
TRBJ1-2 | - | TRBV4-1 | - | TGCGCCAGCAGCCAAGTTAATGGCCAGGCCTATGGCTACACCTTC | CASSQVNGQAYGYTF
TRBJ1-5 | - | TRBV11-3 | - | TGTGCCAGCAGCTTCAACCGTCCGCCTCGGAGCAATCAGCCCCAGCATTTT | CASSFNRPPRSNQPQHF
TRBJ1-2 | - | TRBV15 | - | TGTGCCACCAGCAGACCAGGGACACCTTTCGGCTATGGCTACACCTTC | CATSRPGTPFGYGYTF
TRBJ2-7 | few | TRBV5-6 | - | TGTGCCAGCAGCTTTGGCGAGCAGTACTTC | CASSFGEQYF
TRBJ1-5 | - | TRBV2 | - | TGTGCCAGCGGTGGGAATTTGAAGCCCCAGCATTTT | CASGGNLKPQHF
TRBJ1-5 | - | TRBV19 | - | TGTGCCAGTAGTGGACCGTATTCTCAGCCCCAGCATTTT | CASSGPYSQPQHF
TRBJ2-1 | once | TRBV29-1 | - | TGCAGCGACTCAGCAGGTGAGCAGTTCTTC | CSDSAGEQFF
TRBJ2-1 | - | TRBV7-2 | - | TGTGCCAGCAGCTCCAGGCGGGGCGGGGCATACAATGAGCAGTTCTTC | CASSSRRGGAYNEQFF
TRBJ1-1 | once | TRBV6-6 | - | TGTGCCAGCAGTTACTCGGCTTCAGGGGAAGCTTTCTTT | CASSYSASGEAFF
TRBJ2-5 | - | TRBV29-1 | TRBD2 | TGCAGCGCCTACCCCGGAGGGGCGGGAGGGCCCGGGCAGGAGACCCAGTACTTC | CSAYPGGAGGPGQETQYF
TRBJ2-7 | medium-sized | TRBV27 | - | TGTGCCAGCAGCTCCCCCGGCGGCGGGCGTAGCGAGCAGTACTTC | CASSSPGGGRSEQYF
TRBJ2-5 | - | TRBV6-5 | - | TGTGCCAGCAGGACCCGCCCCAGGGGTGAGACCCAGTACTTC | CASRTRPRGETQYF
TRBJ2-1 | - | TRBV27 | TRBD2 | TGTGCCAGCAGGAGTAGCGGGAGGGTCCACAATGAGCAGTTCTTC | CASRSSGRVHNEQFF
TRBJ2-3 | - | TRBV11-2 | - | TGTGCCAGCAGCTCCATCCGGCGGGTAGGTCCAGATACGCAGTATTTT | CASSSIRRVGPDTQYF
TRBJ2-7 | - | TRBV19 | TRBD2 | TGTGCCAGTAGTCGACGGGCTAATAGCGGGGGATCCTACGAGCAGTACTTC | CASSRRANSGGSYEQYF
TRBJ1-1 | - | TRBV27 | - | TGTGCCAGCAGTTTAACATATGGGGACACTGAAGCTTTCTTT | CASSLTYGDTEAFF
TRBJ2-3 | - | TRBV15 | - | TGTGCCACCAGCAGAGGGTCTCTAATCCCCGGCACAGATACGCAGTATTTT | CATSRGSLIPGTDTQYF
TRBJ2-7 | - | TRBV27 | TRBD2 | TGTGCCAGCAGTTTCCAGACTAGCGGGGTCTACGAGCAGTACTTC | CASSFQTSGVYEQYF
TRBJ2-3 | - | TRBV29-1 | TRBD2 | TGCAGCGTATACGGGGGGGTATCGGCAGATACGCAGTATTTT | CSVYGGVSADTQYF
TRBJ2-7 | few | TRBV25-1 | TRBD2 | TGTGCCAGCAGGGATGGGGGGGGAGGCGAGCAGTACTTC | CASRDGGGGEQYF
TRBJ2-3 | - | TRBV19 | TRBD2 | TGTGCCAGTAGTATATCCTGGCTAGCGGGAGCGGATACGCAGTATTTT | CASSISWLAGADTQYF
TRBJ1-5 | - | TRBV6-6 | TRBD1 | TGTGCCAGCAGGCCGGACAGGGCCTTGAGGCCCCAGCATTTT | CASRPDRALRPQHF
TRBJ1-5 | - | TRBV19 | - | TGTGCCAGTAGTATCAGATCGGCAGGGGTAAACAATCAGCCCCAGCATTTT | CASSIRSAGVNNQPQHF
TRBJ1-1 | - | TRBV27 | - | TGTGCCAGCAGTTTATCTCGGAGAGGGACTGAAGCTTTCTTT | CASSLSRRGTEAFF
TRBJ1-1 | - | TRBV29-1 | - | TGCAGCGGCGAGACAGGTTCACCTGAAGCTTTCTTT | CSGETGSPEAFF
TRBJ1-5 | - | TRBV2 | TRBD1 | TGTGCCAGCAGACGATCAACAGGGGGATCGCCCCAGCATTTT | CASRRSTGGSPQHF
TRBJ1-1 | - | TRBV20-1 | - | TGCAGTGCTAGGGGGGCGGGTGAAGCTTTCTTT | CSARGAGEAFF
TRBJ2-7 | - | TRBV6-5 | TRBD1 | TGTGCCAGCAGTTACTCGGGGACAGGGCCCTACGAGCAGTACTTC | CASSYSGTGPYEQYF
TRBJ1-4 | - | TRBV2 | TRBD1 | TGTGCCAGCAGTGAAGCAGGGGGCGAAAAACTGTTTTTT | CASSEAGGEKLFF
TRBJ2-1 | many | TRBV6-5 | TRBD1 | TGTGCCAGCAGCGGACAGGCGAGCTCCTACAATGAGCAGTTCTTC | CASSGQASSYNEQFF
TRBJ1-2 | - | TRBV5-1 | TRBD1 | TGCGCCAGCAGGGGACAGGGGGCGGATAGCTATGGCTACACCTTC | CASRGQGADSYGYTF
TRBJ2-6 | - | TRBV28 | - | TGTGCCAGCAGTAGAAGCTCTGGGGCCAACGTCCTGACTTTC | CASSRSSGANVLTF
TRBJ2-1 | few | TRBV7-9 | TRBD2 | TGTGCCAGCGCCAACTTAGCGGGAGGTCCCTCCGACAATGAGCAGTTCTTC | CASANLAGGPSDNEQFF
TRBJ1-1 | - | TRBV19 | - | TGTGCCAGTAGTATAGCCCTAGCGATTATGAACACTGAAGCTTTCTTT | CASSIALAIMNTEAFF
TRBJ2-3 | - | TRBV7-3 | TRBD2 | TGTGCCAGCAGACGCTCCTCTAGCGGGAGTACAGATACGCAGTATTTT | CASRRSSSGSTDTQYF
TRBJ1-2 | - | TRBV30 | - | TGTGCCTGGAGTGTATTCCCCTTGGGGAACTTCTACACCTTC | CAWSVFPLGNFYTF
TRBJ1-4 | few | TRBV18 | - | TGTGCCAGCTCCGAGTCCCCTAATGAAAAACTGTTTTTT | CASSESPNEKLFF
TRBJ2-7 | - | TRBV28 | - | TGTGCCAGCAGTCAATCCCTTTCGCGGCAGTACTTC | CASSQSLSRQYF
TRBJ2-3 | - | TRBV11-2 | - | TGTGCCAGCAGCTTTAGCTACACGCAGTATTTT | CASSFSYTQYF
TRBJ2-7 | - | TRBV2 | - | TGTGCCAGCATAGAAGACATACCCTACGAGCAGTACTTC | CASIEDIPYEQYF